The clone carrying this T cell receptor (beta chain) was seen only once. These data originate in a study of CD8 T cells in Susac syndrome. CD8+ and CD4+ T cells circulating in blood were sequenced for TCR beta. Purification of the CD8+ and CD4+ T cells relied on negative isolation, and TEMRA cells underwent FACS enrichment. An input of roughly 0.5 to 1 ug of RNA was subjected to reverse transcription using random hexamers. Amplification of TCR beta CDR3 was carried out by immunoSEQ multiplex PCR, which covered 54 Vbeta and 13 Jbeta segments. TCRdb re-called the immunoSEQ multiplex PCR reads through MiXCR, storing one row per CDR3 protein. The repertoire holds some 220,000 distinct CDR3 sequences, with around 95% as singletons. The CDR3 runs 13 residues. Trimming removed 8 bases from V and 1 base from J; junction bases left unmatched: 3. Germline values: CDR1 LNHNV, CDR2 YYDKDF (reference sequence).

The chain is built from TRBV15 and TRBJ2-5; 8 nucleotides match TRBD2. The sample comprised CD4+ T cells from PBMCs. The receptor comes from a human donor with multiple sclerosis. CDR3 sequence: CATRGGLQETQYF. The CDR3 DNA reads as TGTGCCACCCGCGGGGGGCTCCAAGAGACCCAGTACTTC.